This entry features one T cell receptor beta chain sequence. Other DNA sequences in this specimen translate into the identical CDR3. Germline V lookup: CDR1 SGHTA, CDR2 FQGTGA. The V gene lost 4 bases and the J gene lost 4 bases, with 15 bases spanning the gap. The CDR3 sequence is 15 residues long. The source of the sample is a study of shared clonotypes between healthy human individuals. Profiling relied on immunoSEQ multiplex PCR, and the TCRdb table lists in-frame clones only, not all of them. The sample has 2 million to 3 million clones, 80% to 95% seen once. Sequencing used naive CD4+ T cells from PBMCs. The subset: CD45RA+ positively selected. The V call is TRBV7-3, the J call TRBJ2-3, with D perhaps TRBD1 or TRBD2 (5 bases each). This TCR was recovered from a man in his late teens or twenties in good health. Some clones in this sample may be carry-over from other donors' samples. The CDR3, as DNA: TGTGCCAGCAGCTCTGGGACGGGACCCCCAGATACGCAGTATTTT. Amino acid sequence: CASSSGTGPPDTQYF.